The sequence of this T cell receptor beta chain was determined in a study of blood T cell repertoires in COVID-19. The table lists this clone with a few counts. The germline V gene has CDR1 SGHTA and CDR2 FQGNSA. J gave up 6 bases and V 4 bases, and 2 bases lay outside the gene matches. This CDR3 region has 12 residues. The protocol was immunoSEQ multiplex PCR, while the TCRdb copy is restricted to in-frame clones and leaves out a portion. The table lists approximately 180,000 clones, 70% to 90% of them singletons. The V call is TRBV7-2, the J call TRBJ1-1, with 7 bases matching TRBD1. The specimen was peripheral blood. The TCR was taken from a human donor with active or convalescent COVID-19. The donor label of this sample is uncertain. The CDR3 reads CASSYGQAEAFF. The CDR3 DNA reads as TGTGCCAGCAGCTATGGACAGGCTGAAGCTTTCTTT.